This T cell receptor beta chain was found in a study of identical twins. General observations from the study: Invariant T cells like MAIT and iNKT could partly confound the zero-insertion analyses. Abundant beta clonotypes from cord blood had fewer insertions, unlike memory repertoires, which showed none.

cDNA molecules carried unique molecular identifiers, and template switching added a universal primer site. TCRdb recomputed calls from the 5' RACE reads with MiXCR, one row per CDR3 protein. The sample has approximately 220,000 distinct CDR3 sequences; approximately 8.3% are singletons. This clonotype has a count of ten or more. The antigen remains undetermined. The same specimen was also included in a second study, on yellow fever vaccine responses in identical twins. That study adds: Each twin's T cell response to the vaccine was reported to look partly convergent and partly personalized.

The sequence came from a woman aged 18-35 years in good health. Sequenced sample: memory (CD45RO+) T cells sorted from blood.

The CDR3 DNA follows: TGCGCCAGCATGTCCCGGGGCGAGCAGTACTTC. It translates to CASMSRGEQYF. The chain is built from TRBV5-1 and TRBJ2-7, with D maybe TRBD2 (5 bases). CDR1 and CDR2 from the germline V gene are SGHRS and YFSETQ. V shed 6 bases and J shed 6 bases, with 10 bases lying between them. The CDR3 is 11 amino acids.